Described below is a single T cell receptor beta chain sequence and its context. The antigen remains unidentified. Profiled with immunoSEQ multiplex PCR; TCRdb holds only in-frame clones, not every one. This sample has about 150,000 clones, with around 89% found just once. The data are from a study of T cell responses to AZD1222 COVID-19 vaccine. Study-level findings and limits: Among spike-specific TCRs, nearly half reportedly target unmutated variant regions. The sample set comprised mostly white British donors with more females, and clonal diversity was possibly underestimated. When two AZD1222 doses had been given, Spike-specific TCR breadth and depth rose. Only after the peak T cell response were repertoires sampled.

This CDR3 has 13 amino acids. Germline CDR1 KGHSH, CDR2 LQKENI. J was trimmed by 15 bases and V by 3 bases; bases with no gene match: 9. This TCR derives from an adult in good health. Sequencing used peripheral blood, obtained on day 0 of MenACWY control vaccination. The chain recombines TRBV18 with TRBJ2-1; 9 nucleotides align to TRBD2. The DNA of the CDR3 is TGTGCCAGCTCACCCAATACTAGCGGGCGTTTGTTCTTC. It codes for CASSPNTSGRLFF.